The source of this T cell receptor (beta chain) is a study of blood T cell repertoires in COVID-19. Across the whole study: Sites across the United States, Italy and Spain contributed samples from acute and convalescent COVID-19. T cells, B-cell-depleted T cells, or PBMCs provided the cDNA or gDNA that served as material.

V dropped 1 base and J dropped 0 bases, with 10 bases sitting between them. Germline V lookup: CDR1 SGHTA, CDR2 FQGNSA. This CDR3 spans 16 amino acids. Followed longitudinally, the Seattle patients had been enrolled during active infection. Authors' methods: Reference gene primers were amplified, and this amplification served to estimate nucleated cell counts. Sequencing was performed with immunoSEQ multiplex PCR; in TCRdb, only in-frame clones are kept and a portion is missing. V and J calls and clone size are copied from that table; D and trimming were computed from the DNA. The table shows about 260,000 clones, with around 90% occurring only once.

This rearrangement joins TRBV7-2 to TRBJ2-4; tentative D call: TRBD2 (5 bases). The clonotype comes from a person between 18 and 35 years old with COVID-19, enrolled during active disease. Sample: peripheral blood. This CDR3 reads CASSLGSDRAKNIQYF. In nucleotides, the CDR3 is TGTGCCAGCAGCTTAGGTAGCGACCGAGCCAAAAACATTCAGTACTTC.